A selection of T cell receptor beta chains follows, all from one sample in a study of T cells after yellow fever vaccination. Using its own MiXCR run on the 5' RACE reads, TCRdb lists one record per CDR3 protein. The profile covers hundreds of thousands of distinct CDR3 sequences, with 15% to 20% appearing a single time and over 15% taken by the ten largest. Sequences were derived from PBMCs, sampled before the yellow fever booster vaccination. The receptors derive from a man aged 18-30 years who received the YFV17D yellow fever vaccine. Both conserved end residues are part of each CDR3. Fields, in order: clone size, V gene, D gene, J gene, CDR3 protein, CDR3 DNA. A D gene is named only where the DNA matches it firmly. A row's size may be missing; if present it is once, few, many or a size class.

size: NA
V: TRBV10-3
D: NA
J: TRBJ2-2
CDR3: CAITAGFNTGELFF
DNA: TGTGCCATCACCGCGGGGTTCAACACCGGGGAGCTGTTTTTT

size: NA
V: TRBV5-1
D: NA
J: TRBJ2-5
CDR3: CASSLPSQETQYF
DNA: TGCGCCAGCAGCTTGCCTAGTCAAGAGACCCAGTACTTC

size: few
V: TRBV20-1
D: NA
J: TRBJ2-1
CDR3: CSARAALSYNEQFF
DNA: TGCAGTGCTAGGGCGGCCTTATCCTACAATGAGCAGTTCTTC

size: NA
V: TRBV5-6
D: NA
J: TRBJ2-5
CDR3: CASSFAPDQAQETQYF
DNA: TGTGCCAGCAGCTTTGCCCCTGACCAGGCCCAAGAGACCCAGTACTTC

size: NA
V: TRBV6-6
D: NA
J: TRBJ1-6
CDR3: CASKSDGVWSPLHF
DNA: TGTGCCAGCAAATCAGACGGTGTGTGGTCACCCCTCCACTTT

size: few
V: TRBV7-9
D: TRBD1
J: TRBJ1-1
CDR3: CASSSYRGRKTEAFF
DNA: TGTGCCAGCAGCTCGTACAGGGGGCGCAAGACTGAAGCTTTCTTT

size: few
V: TRBV4-2
D: TRBD1
J: TRBJ1-6
CDR3: CASSQETGASSPLHF
DNA: TGTGCCAGCAGCCAGGAGACAGGGGCCAGTTCACCCCTCCACTTT

size: NA
V: TRBV6-5
D: NA
J: TRBJ1-2
CDR3: CASSYSLPVREDYGYTF
DNA: TGTGCCAGCAGTTACTCCCTCCCTGTGAGGGAGGACTATGGCTACACCTTC

size: few
V: TRBV18
D: TRBD1
J: TRBJ2-3
CDR3: CASSTMTGELTDTQYF
DNA: TGTGCCAGCTCAACAATGACAGGGGAACTCACAGATACGCAGTATTTT

size: NA
V: TRBV7-9
D: NA
J: TRBJ2-7
CDR3: CASRTDREGYEQYF
DNA: TGTGCCAGCAGAACCGACAGGGAGGGCTACGAGCAGTACTTC

size: NA
V: TRBV7-2
D: NA
J: TRBJ2-3
CDR3: CASSLNPGGITDTQYF
DNA: TGTGCCAGCAGCCTCAATCCGGGGGGCATCACAGATACGCAGTATTTT

size: few
V: TRBV4-3
D: NA
J: TRBJ1-1
CDR3: CASRYSESTEAFF
DNA: TGCGCCAGCAGGTACAGTGAATCCACTGAAGCTTTCTTT

size: NA
V: TRBV4-1
D: TRBD1
J: TRBJ1-2
CDR3: CASSQGQGGNYGYTF
DNA: TGCGCCAGCAGCCAAGGACAGGGGGGGAACTATGGCTACACCTTC

size: few
V: TRBV7-9
D: TRBD1
J: TRBJ1-5
CDR3: CASSRTGASNQPQHF
DNA: TGTGCCAGCAGCCGGACAGGGGCTAGCAATCAGCCCCAGCATTTT

size: NA
V: TRBV5-1
D: NA
J: TRBJ1-6
CDR3: CASSPGDEGLPLHF
DNA: TGCGCCAGCAGCCCGGGGGATGAGGGTTTGCCCCTCCACTTT

size: few
V: TRBV12-3/TRBV12-4
D: TRBD2
J: TRBJ2-1
CDR3: CASSPLWGGNEQFF
DNA: TGTGCCAGCAGTCCCCTCTGGGGGGGCAATGAGCAGTTCTTC

size: few
V: TRBV10-2
D: NA
J: TRBJ2-3
CDR3: CASSEDTSSTDTQYF
DNA: TGCGCCAGCAGTGAAGACACCTCTAGCACAGATACGCAGTATTTT

size: NA
V: TRBV4-1
D: TRBD2
J: TRBJ2-5
CDR3: CASSLQGGRGETQYF
DNA: TGCGCCAGCAGCCTCCAGGGCGGGAGGGGAGAGACCCAGTACTTC

size: NA
V: TRBV18
D: TRBD1
J: TRBJ1-1
CDR3: CASSPPGQWANEAFF
DNA: TGTGCCAGCTCACCACCGGGACAGTGGGCGAATGAAGCTTTCTTT

size: NA
V: TRBV19
D: NA
J: TRBJ1-2
CDR3: CASNELGGLVYGYTF
DNA: TGTGCCAGTAATGAGCTGGGCGGATTAGTCTATGGCTACACCTTC

size: NA
V: TRBV3-1
D: TRBD2
J: TRBJ2-5
CDR3: CASSLGLAGSGQETQYF
DNA: TGTGCCAGCAGCCTCGGACTAGCGGGTTCCGGCCAAGAGACCCAGTACTTC

size: many
V: TRBV19
D: NA
J: TRBJ1-1
CDR3: CASSYAGGTEAFF
DNA: TGTGCCAGTAGTTACGCAGGAGGCACTGAAGCTTTCTTT

size: few
V: TRBV25-1
D: NA
J: TRBJ1-4
CDR3: CASSSGSSRATNEKLFF
DNA: TGTGCCAGCAGTTCGGGTTCGTCCCGAGCAACTAATGAAAAACTGTTTTTT

size: few
V: TRBV6-5
D: NA
J: TRBJ2-2
CDR3: CASSPGTQVGELFF
DNA: TGTGCCAGCAGCCCCGGGACCCAGGTCGGGGAGCTGTTTTTT

size: NA
V: TRBV14
D: NA
J: TRBJ2-5
CDR3: CASSAGTLGKTQYF
DNA: TGTGCCAGCAGCGCGGGGACCCTGGGAAAGACCCAGTACTTC

size: few
V: TRBV2
D: TRBD2
J: TRBJ2-5
CDR3: CASSGKRGGQETQYF
DNA: TGTGCCAGCAGTGGCAAGCGGGGGGGCCAAGAGACCCAGTACTTC

size: NA
V: TRBV7-2
D: NA
J: TRBJ1-2
CDR3: CASSLVSQINYGYTF
DNA: TGTGCCAGCAGCTTAGTATCCCAGATTAACTATGGCTACACCTTC

size: NA
V: TRBV10-3
D: TRBD1
J: TRBJ2-4
CDR3: CAISGTGENIQYF
DNA: TGTGCCATCAGTGGGACAGGGGAAAACATTCAGTACTTC

size: few
V: TRBV28
D: TRBD1
J: TRBJ2-5
CDR3: CASRPGQGHQETQYF
DNA: TGTGCCAGCAGGCCGGGACAGGGACACCAAGAGACCCAGTACTTC

size: few
V: TRBV20-1
D: NA
J: TRBJ1-1
CDR3: CSASSGVRTEAFF
DNA: TGCAGTGCTAGTAGTGGGGTGAGGACTGAAGCTTTCTTT

size: NA
V: TRBV18
D: NA
J: TRBJ2-5
CDR3: CASSPDTSQETQYF
DNA: TGTGCCAGCTCGCCGGACACGTCCCAAGAGACCCAGTACTTC

size: few
V: TRBV4-3
D: NA
J: TRBJ2-3
CDR3: CASSPFIRTDTQYF
DNA: TGCGCCAGCAGCCCTTTCATACGCACAGATACGCAGTATTTT

size: NA
V: TRBV4-3
D: NA
J: TRBJ1-6
CDR3: CASSQVVGQDNSPLHF
DNA: TGCGCCAGCAGCCAAGTTGTCGGGCAGGATAATTCACCCCTCCACTTT

size: NA
V: TRBV18
D: NA
J: TRBJ2-7
CDR3: CASSLATGTYEQYF
DNA: TGTGCCAGCTCACTTGCCACAGGGACCTACGAGCAGTACTTC

size: NA
V: TRBV18
D: NA
J: TRBJ2-3
CDR3: CASSPSGITDTQYF
DNA: TGTGCCAGCTCACCTTCCGGAATTACAGATACGCAGTATTTT

size: NA
V: TRBV28
D: NA
J: TRBJ2-5
CDR3: CASSFFPETQYF
DNA: TGTGCCAGCAGTTTTTTTCCCGAGACCCAGTACTTC

size: NA
V: TRBV4-2
D: TRBD2
J: TRBJ2-7
CDR3: CASSQAVGTSVNEQYF
DNA: TGTGCCAGCAGCCAAGCCGTAGGGACTAGCGTCAACGAGCAGTACTTC

size: many
V: TRBV4-1
D: NA
J: TRBJ1-2
CDR3: CASSPAALDYGYTF
DNA: TGCGCCAGCAGCCCCGCAGCCCTGGACTATGGCTACACCTTC

size: NA
V: TRBV5-1
D: NA
J: TRBJ1-5
CDR3: CASSLVRTRTNLPQHF
DNA: TGCGCCAGCAGCTTGGTCCGGACACGGACCAATCTGCCCCAGCATTTT

size: NA
V: TRBV5-1
D: TRBD2
J: TRBJ2-1
CDR3: CASSFGGVVGEQFF
DNA: TGCGCCAGCAGCTTTGGGGGGGTCGTTGGGGAGCAGTTCTTC